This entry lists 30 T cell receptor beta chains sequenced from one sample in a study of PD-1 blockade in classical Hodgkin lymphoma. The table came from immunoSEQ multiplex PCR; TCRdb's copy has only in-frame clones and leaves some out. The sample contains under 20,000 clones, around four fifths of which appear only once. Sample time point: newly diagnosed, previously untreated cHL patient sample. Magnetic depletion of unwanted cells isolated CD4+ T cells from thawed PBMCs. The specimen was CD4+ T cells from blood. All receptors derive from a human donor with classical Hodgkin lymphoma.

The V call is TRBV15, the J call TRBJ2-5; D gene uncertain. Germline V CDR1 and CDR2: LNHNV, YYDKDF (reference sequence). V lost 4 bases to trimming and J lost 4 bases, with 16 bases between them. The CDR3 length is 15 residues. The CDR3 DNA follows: TGTGCCACCAGCACCCGTGGACCGGGCGGAGAGACCCAGTACTTC. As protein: CATSTRGPGGETQYF. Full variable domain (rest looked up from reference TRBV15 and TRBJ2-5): DAMVIQNPRYQVTQFGKPVTLSCSQTLNHNVMYWYQQKSSQAPKLLFHYYDKDFNNEADTPDNFQSRRPNTSFCFLDIRSPGLGDTAMYLCATSTRGPGGETQYFGPGTRLLVL.

CDR3 in amino acids: CASSPEGGDWYEQYF. The CDR3, as DNA: TGTGCCAGCAGCCCGGAAGGGGGGGATTGGTACGAGCAGTACTTC. The gene calls are TRBV7-3 and TRBJ2-7, with a weak D call TRBD2 (7 bases). The germline V gene has CDR1 SGHTA and CDR2 FQGTGA. This CDR3 has 15 residues. Trimming left V 5 bases short and J 4 bases short, with 18 bases between.

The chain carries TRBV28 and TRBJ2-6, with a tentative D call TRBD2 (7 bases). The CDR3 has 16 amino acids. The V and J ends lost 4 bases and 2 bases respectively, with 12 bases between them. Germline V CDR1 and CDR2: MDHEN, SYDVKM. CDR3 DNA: TGTGCCAGCAGTTCCGCGGGGGCGGCTGGGGCCAACGTCCTGACTTTC. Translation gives CASSSAGAAGANVLTF. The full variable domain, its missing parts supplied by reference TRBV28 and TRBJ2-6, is DVKVTQSSRYLVKRTGEKVFLECVQDMDHENMFWYRQDPGLGLRLIYFSYDVKMKEKGDIPEGYSVSREKKERFSLILESASTNQTSMYLCASSSAGAAGANVLTFGAGSRLTVL.

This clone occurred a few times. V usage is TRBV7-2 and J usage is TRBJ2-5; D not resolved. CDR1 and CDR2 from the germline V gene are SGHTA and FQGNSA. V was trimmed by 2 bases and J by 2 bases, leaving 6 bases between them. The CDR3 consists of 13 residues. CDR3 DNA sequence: TGTGCCAGCAGCTTAAGACTTCAAGAGACCCAGTACTTC. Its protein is CASSLRLQETQYF.

The DNA for the CDR3 is TGTGCCAGCAGCTTGGGTACGGGGAAGGCGGCCGGGGAGCTGTTTTTT. This encodes CASSLGTGKAAGELFF. V is TRBV5-8 and J is TRBJ2-2; tentative D call: TRBD2 (5 bases). Germline CDR1 reads SGHTS; CDR2 reads YDEGEE. Trimming took 0 bases from V and 6 from J, leaving 15 bases between them. The CDR3 runs 16 residues.

CDR3 protein: CASSLERSNYGYTF. As DNA, the CDR3 is TGCGCCAGCAGCTTGGAACGCAGTAACTATGGCTACACCTTC. The chain couples TRBV5-1 to TRBJ1-2, with D uncertain. V lost 0 bases and J 1 base, leaving 7 bases between the germline ends. The CDR3 runs to 14 residues. Looked up from germline, CDR1 is SGHRS and CDR2 is YFSETQ.

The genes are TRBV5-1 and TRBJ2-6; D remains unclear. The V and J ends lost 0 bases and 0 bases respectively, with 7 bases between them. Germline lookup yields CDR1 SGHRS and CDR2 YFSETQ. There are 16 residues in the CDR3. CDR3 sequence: CASSLVLTSGANVLTF. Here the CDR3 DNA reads TGCGCCAGCAGCTTGGTCCTAACCTCTGGGGCCAACGTCCTGACTTTC.

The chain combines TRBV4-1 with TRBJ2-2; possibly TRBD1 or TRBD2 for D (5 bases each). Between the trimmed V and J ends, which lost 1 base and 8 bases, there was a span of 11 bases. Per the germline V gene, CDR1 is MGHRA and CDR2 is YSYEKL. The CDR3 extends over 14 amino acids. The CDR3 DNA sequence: TGCGCCAGCAGCCAAGCTTCGGGACGTGGGGAGCTGTTTTTT. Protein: CASSQASGRGELFF.

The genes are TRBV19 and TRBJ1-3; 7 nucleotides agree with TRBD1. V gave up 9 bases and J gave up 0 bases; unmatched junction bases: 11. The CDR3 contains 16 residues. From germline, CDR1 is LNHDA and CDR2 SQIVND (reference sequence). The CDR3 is CASLHRGWNSGNTIYF. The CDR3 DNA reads TGTGCCAGCCTACACAGGGGTTGGAACTCTGGAAACACCATATATTTT.

The CDR3 DNA sequence: TGTGCCAGTAGGGAGGCGGGTGATGGCTACACCTTC. Its protein is CASREAGDGYTF. The chain employs TRBV19 and TRBJ1-2; D unresolved. Germline V gene lookup returns CDR1 LNHDA and CDR2 SQIVND (reference sequence). Trimming left V 6 bases short and J 6 bases short, with 11 bases between. This CDR3 is built from 12 residues.

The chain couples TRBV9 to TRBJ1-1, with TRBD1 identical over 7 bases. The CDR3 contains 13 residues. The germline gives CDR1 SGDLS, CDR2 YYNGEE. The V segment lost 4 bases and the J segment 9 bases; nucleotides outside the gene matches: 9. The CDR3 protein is CASSQTGTLKAFF. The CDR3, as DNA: TGTGCCAGCAGCCAGACAGGGACCCTGAAAGCTTTCTTT.

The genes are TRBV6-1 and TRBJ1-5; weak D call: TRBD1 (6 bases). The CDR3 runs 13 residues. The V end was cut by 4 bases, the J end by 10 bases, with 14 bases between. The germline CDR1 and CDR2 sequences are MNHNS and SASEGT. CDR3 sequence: CASSGTMGAPQHF. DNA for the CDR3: TGTGCCAGCAGTGGGACGATGGGGGCCCCCCAGCATTTT.

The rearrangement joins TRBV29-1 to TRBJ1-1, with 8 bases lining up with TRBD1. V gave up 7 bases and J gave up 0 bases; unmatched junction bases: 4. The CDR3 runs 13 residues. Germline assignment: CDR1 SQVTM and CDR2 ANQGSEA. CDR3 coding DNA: TGCAGCGGTCGGACAGGGATGAACACTGAAGCTTTCTTT. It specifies CSGRTGMNTEAFF.

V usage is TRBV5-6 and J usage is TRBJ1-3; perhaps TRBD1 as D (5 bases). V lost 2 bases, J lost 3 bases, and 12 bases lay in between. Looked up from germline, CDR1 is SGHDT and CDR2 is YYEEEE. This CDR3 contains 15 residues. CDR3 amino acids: CASSFYEGLGNTIYF. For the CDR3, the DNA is TGTGCCAGCAGCTTTTACGAGGGACTTGGAAACACCATATATTTT.

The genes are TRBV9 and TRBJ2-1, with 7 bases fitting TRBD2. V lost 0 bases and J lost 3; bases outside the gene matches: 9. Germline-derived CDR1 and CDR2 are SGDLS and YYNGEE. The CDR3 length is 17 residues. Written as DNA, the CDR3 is TGTGCCAGCAGCGTAGGCGACGCGGGAGCTTACTACAATGAGCAGTTCTTC. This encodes CASSVGDAGAYYNEQFF.

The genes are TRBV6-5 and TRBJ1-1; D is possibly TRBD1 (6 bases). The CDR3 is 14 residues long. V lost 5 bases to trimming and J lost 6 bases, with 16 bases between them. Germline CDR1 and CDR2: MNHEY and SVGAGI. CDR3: CASSTISAGAEAFF. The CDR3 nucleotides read TGTGCCAGCAGTACCATATCCGCAGGGGCTGAAGCTTTCTTT.

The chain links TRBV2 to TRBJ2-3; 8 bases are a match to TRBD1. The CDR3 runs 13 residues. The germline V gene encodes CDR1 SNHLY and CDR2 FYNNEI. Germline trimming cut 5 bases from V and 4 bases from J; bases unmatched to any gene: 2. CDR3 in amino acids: CASSQTGADTQYF. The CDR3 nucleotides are TGTGCCAGCAGTCAGACAGGGGCAGATACGCAGTATTTT. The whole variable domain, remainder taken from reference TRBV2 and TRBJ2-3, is EPEVTQTPSHQVTQMGQEVILRCVPISNHLYFYWYRQILGQKVEFLVSFYNNEISEKSEIFDDQFSVERPDGSNFTLKIRSTKLEDSAMYFCASSQTGADTQYFGPGTRLTVL.

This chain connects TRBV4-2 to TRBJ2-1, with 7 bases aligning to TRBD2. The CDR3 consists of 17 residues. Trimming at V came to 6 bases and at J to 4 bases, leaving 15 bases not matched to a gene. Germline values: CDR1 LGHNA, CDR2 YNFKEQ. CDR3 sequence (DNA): TGTGCCAGCAGTCCCGTGGAAAAGCTAGCGGATTACAATGAGCAGTTCTTC. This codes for CASSPVEKLADYNEQFF.

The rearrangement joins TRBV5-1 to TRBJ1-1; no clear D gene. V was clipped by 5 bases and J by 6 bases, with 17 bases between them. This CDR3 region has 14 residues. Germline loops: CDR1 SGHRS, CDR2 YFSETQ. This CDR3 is CASSRITESPEAFF. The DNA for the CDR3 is TGCGCCAGCAGTCGTATTACAGAGAGCCCTGAAGCTTTCTTT.

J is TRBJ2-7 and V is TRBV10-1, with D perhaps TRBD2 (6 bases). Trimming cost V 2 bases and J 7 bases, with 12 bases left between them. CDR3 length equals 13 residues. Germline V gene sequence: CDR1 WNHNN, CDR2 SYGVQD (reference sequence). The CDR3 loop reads CASSEALAAEQYF. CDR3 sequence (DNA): TGCGCCAGCAGTGAGGCCTTAGCGGCGGAGCAGTACTTC.

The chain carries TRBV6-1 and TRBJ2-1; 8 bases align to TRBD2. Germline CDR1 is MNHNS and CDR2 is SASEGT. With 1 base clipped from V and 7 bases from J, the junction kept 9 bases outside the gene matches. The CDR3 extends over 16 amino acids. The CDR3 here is CASSEVVGRARNEQFF. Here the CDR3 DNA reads TGTGCCAGCAGTGAAGTGGTCGGGAGGGCCAGGAATGAGCAGTTCTTC.

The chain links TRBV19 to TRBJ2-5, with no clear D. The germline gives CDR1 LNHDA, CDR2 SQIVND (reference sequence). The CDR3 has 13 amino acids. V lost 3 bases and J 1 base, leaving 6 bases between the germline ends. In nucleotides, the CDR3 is TGTGCCAGTAGTATCGGGTTCCAAGAGACCCAGTACTTC. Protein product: CASSIGFQETQYF.

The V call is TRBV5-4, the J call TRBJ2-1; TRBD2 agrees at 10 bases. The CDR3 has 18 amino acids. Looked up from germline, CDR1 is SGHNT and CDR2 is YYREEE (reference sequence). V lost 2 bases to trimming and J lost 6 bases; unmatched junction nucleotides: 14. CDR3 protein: CASSLNRGSGRALNEQFF. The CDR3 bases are TGTGCCAGCAGCTTAAATCGTGGGAGCGGGAGGGCCCTCAATGAGCAGTTCTTC.

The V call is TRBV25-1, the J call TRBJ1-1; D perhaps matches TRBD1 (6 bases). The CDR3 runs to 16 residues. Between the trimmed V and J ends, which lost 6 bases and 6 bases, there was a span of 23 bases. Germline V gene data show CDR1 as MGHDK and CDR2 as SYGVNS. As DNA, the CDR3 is TGTGCCAGCAGGGAACTACAGGGCGGAGGGTATTCTGAAGCTTTCTTT. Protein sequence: CASRELQGGGYSEAFF.

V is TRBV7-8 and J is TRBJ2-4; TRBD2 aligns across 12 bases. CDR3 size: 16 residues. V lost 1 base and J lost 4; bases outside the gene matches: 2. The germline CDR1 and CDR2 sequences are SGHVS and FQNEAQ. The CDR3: CASSLGTSGNKNIQYF. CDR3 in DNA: TGTGCCAGCAGCTTAGGGACTAGCGGGAATAAAAACATTCAGTACTTC.

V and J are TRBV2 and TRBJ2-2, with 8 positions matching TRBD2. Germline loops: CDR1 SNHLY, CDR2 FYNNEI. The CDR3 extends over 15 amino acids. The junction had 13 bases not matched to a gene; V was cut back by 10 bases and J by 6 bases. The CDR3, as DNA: TGTGCCATCCCACCCCAGCGGGAGTTCTCCGGGGAGCTGTTTTTT. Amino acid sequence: CAIPPQREFSGELFF.

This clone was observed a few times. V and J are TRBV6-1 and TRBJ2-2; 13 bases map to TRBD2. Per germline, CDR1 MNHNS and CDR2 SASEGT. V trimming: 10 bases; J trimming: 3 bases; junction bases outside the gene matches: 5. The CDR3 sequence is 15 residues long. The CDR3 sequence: CATKGLAGDTGELFF. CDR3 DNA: TGTGCCACCAAAGGACTAGCGGGAGACACCGGGGAGCTGTTTTTT.

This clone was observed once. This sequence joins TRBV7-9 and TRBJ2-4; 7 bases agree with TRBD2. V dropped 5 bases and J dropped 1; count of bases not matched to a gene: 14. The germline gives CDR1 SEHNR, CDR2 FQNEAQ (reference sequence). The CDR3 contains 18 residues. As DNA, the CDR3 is TGTGCCAGCAGCCCCCTAAACGGCGGGAGTGCGGCCAAAAACATTCAGTACTTC. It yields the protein CASSPLNGGSAAKNIQYF. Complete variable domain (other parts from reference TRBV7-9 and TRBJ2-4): DTGVSQNPRHKITKRGQNVTFRCDPISEHNRLYWYRQTLGQGPEFLTYFQNEAQLEKSRLLSDRFSAERPKGSFSTLEIQRTEQGDSAMYLCASSPLNGGSAAKNIQYFGAGTRLSVL.

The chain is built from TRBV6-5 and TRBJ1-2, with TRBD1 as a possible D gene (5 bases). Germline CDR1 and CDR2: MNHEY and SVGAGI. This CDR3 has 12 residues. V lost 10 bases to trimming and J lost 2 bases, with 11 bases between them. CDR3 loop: CATNGGNYGYTF. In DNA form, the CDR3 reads TGTGCCACCAACGGGGGAAACTATGGCTACACCTTC.

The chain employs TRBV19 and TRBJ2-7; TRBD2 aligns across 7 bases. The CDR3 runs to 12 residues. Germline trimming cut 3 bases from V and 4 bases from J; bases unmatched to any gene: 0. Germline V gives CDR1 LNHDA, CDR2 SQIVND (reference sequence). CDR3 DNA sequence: TGTGCCAGTAGTATGCGGGGGTACGAGCAGTACTTC. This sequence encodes CASSMRGYEQYF. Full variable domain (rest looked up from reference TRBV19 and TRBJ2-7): DGGITQSPKYLFRKEGQNVTLSCEQNLNHDAMYWYRQDPGQGLRLIYYSQIVNDFQKGDIAEGYSVSREKKESFPLTVTSAQKNPTAFYLCASSMRGYEQYFGPGTRLTVT.